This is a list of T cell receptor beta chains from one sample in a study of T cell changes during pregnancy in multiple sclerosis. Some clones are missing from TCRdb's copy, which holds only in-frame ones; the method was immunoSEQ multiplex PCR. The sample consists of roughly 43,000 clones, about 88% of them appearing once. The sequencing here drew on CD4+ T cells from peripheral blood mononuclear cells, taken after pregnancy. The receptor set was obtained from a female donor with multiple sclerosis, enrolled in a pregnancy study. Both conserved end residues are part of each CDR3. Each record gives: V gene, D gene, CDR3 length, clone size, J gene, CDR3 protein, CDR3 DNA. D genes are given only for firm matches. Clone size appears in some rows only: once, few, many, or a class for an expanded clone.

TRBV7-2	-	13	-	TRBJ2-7	CASSREVRYEQYF	TGTGCCAGCAGCCGCGAAGTTCGATACGAGCAGTACTTC
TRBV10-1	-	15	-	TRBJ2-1	CASSGGQNSYNEQFF	TGCGCCAGCAGTGGAGGACAGAACTCCTACAATGAGCAGTTCTTC
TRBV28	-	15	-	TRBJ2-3	CASSPSPKYTDTQYF	TGTGCCAGCAGTCCGTCTCCTAAATACACAGATACGCAGTATTTT
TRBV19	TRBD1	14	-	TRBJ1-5	CASSGTDSNQPQHF	TGTGCCAGTAGTGGGACAGATAGCAATCAGCCCCAGCATTTT
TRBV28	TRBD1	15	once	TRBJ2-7	CASSSTGTGGAEQYF	TGTGCCAGCAGTTCGACCGGGACAGGGGGCGCCGAGCAGTACTTC
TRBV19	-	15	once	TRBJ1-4	CASSNSGTLNEKLFF	TGTGCCAGTAGTAACAGCGGGACACTGAATGAAAAACTGTTTTTT
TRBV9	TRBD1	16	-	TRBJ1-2	CASSVGGVGTGNGYTF	TGTGCCAGCAGCGTAGGAGGGGTAGGGACAGGGAATGGCTACACCTTC
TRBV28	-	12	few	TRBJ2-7	CASSPLTSEQYF	TGTGCCAGCAGTCCCCTTACTTCGGAGCAGTACTTC
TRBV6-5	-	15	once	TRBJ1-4	CASSGGVATNEKLFF	TGTGCCAGCAGTGGAGGGGTTGCAACTAATGAAAAACTGTTTTTT
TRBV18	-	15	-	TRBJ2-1	CASSPGTGRGNEQFF	TGTGCCAGCTCACCGGGTACAGGGAGGGGTAATGAGCAGTTCTTC
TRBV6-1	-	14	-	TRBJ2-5	CASSQQRGQETQYF	TGTGCCAGCAGTCAGCAACGGGGGCAAGAGACCCAGTACTTC
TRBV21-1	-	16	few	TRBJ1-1	CASSIQGEKGFTEAFF	TGTGCCAGCAGCATTCAGGGGGAGAAAGGGTTCACTGAAGCTTTCTTT
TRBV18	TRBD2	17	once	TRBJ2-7	CASSPPRRAGDPDEQYF	TGTGCCAGCTCACCACCTCGAAGAGCGGGAGACCCCGACGAGCAGTACTTC
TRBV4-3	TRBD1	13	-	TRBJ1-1	CASSPNRGTEAFF	TGCGCCAGCAGCCCTAACAGGGGGACTGAAGCTTTCTTT
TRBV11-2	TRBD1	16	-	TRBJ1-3	CASSLRQGSLGNTIYF	TGTGCCAGCAGCCTACGACAGGGATCATTGGGAAACACCATATATTTT
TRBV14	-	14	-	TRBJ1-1	CASSPQGRRTEAFF	TGTGCCAGCAGCCCACAGGGACGCCGGACTGAAGCTTTCTTT
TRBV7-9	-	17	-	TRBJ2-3	CASSRRGGLTHTDTQYF	TGTGCCAGCAGCCGGCGGGGAGGTCTAACCCACACAGATACGCAGTATTTT
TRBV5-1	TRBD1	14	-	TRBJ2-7	CASSPGTVLYEQYF	TGCGCCAGCAGCCCAGGGACAGTCCTCTACGAGCAGTACTTC
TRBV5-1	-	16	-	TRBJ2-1	CASSLTGEVAYNEQFF	TGCGCCAGCAGCTTGACAGGGGAGGTCGCCTACAATGAGCAGTTCTTC
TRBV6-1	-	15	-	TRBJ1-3	CASRERHLSGNTIYF	TGTGCCAGCAGGGAAAGACACCTCTCTGGAAACACCATATATTTT
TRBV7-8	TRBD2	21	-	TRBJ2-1	CASRPAIRDGRTSGSYNEQFF	TGTGCCAGCAGGCCAGCTATTAGGGACGGAAGGACTAGCGGGAGTTACAATGAGCAGTTCTTC
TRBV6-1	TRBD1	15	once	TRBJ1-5	CASRKGTGVNQPQHF	TGTGCCAGCAGGAAAGGGACAGGGGTCAATCAGCCCCAGCATTTT
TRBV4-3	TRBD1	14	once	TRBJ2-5	CASSLADREETQYF	TGCGCCAGCAGCCTAGCCGACAGGGAAGAGACCCAGTACTTC
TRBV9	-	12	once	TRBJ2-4	CASSVEGGLQYF	TGTGCCAGCAGCGTAGAGGGTGGACTGCAGTACTTC
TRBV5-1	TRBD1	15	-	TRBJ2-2	CASSRGQGIVGELFF	TGCGCCAGCAGCCGGGGACAGGGGATAGTCGGGGAGCTGTTTTTT
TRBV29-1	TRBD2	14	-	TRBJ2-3	CSVPRLAGTDTQYF	TGCAGCGTCCCGAGGCTAGCGGGCACAGATACGCAGTATTTT
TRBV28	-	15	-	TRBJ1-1	CASSASGIINTEAFF	TGTGCCAGCAGTGCATCCGGGATCATTAACACTGAAGCTTTCTTT
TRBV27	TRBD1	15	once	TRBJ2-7	CASSRKTGEFYEQYF	TGTGCCAGCAGTCGCAAGACAGGGGAGTTCTACGAGCAGTACTTC
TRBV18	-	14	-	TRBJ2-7	CASSPGRGGYEQYF	TGTGCCAGCTCACCCGGCAGGGGCGGGTACGAGCAGTACTTC
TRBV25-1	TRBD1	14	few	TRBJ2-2	CASSEDRDTGELFF	TGTGCCAGCAGTGAGGACAGGGACACCGGGGAGCTGTTTTTT
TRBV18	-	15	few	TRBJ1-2	CASSPTGLTNYGYTF	TGTGCCAGCTCACCGACAGGTCTAACTAACTATGGCTACACCTTC
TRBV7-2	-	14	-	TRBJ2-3	CASSLSRVTDTQYF	TGTGCCAGCAGCTTATCCCGGGTCACAGATACGCAGTATTTT
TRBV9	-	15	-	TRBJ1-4	CASSVSGTPNEKLFF	TGTGCCAGCAGCGTATCTGGGACACCAAATGAAAAACTGTTTTTT
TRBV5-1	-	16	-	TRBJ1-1	CASSLDLGNRNTEAFF	TGCGCCAGCAGCTTGGATCTGGGCAACAGAAACACTGAAGCTTTCTTT
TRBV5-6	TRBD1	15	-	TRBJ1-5	CASSWGQGLGQPQHF	TGTGCCAGCAGCTGGGGACAGGGTTTAGGTCAGCCCCAGCATTTT
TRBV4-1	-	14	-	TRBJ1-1	CASSQARMNTEAFF	TGCGCCAGCAGCCAAGCGCGGATGAACACTGAAGCTTTCTTT
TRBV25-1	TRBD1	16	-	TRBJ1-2	CASSPRQGLGNYGYTF	TGTGCCAGCAGCCCCCGACAGGGGTTGGGAAATTATGGCTACACCTTC
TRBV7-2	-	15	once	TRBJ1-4	CASSLAMGAGEKLFF	TGTGCCAGCAGCTTAGCGATGGGGGCAGGGGAAAAACTGTTTTTT
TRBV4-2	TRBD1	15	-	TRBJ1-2	CASSQDSGQGHGYTF	TGTGCCAGCAGCCAAGATTCCGGACAGGGACATGGCTACACCTTC
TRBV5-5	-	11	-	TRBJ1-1	CASSSQLTAFF	TGTGCCAGCAGCTCACAATTAACGGCTTTCTTT
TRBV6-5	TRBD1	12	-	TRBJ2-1	CASGRQGWEQFF	TGTGCCAGCGGGAGACAGGGTTGGGAGCAGTTCTTC
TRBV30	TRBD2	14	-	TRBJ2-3	CAWSSSGRTDTQYF	TGTGCCTGGAGTTCAAGCGGGAGAACAGATACGCAGTATTTT
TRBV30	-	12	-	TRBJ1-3	CAWSFEGNTIYF	TGTGCCTGGAGTTTTGAGGGAAACACCATATATTTT
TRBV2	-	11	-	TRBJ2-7	CASSTSYEQYF	TGTGCCAGCAGCACAAGCTACGAGCAGTACTTC
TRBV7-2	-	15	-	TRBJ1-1	CASSLDGGENTEAFF	TGTGCCAGCAGCTTGGACGGGGGGGAAAACACTGAAGCTTTCTTT
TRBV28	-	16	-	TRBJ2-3	CASLHGRRRGTDTQYF	TGTGCCAGCCTACATGGGAGGAGGAGAGGTACAGATACGCAGTATTTT
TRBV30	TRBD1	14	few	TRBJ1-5	CAWRRDRDEQPQHF	TGTGCCTGGAGAAGGGACAGGGACGAGCAGCCCCAGCATTTT
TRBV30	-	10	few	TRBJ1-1	CAWTRTEAFF	TGTGCCTGGACCCGCACTGAAGCTTTCTTT
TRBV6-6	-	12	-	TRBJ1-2	CASSDGDYGYTF	TGTGCCAGCTCCGACGGGGACTATGGCTACACCTTC
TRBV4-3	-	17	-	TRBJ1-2	CASSQDFLQGGSYGYTF	TGCGCCAGCAGCCAAGATTTTTTACAAGGAGGAAGCTATGGCTACACCTTC
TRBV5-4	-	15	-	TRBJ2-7	CASSPPGQRSYEQYF	TGTGCCAGCAGCCCACCGGGACAACGCTCCTACGAGCAGTACTTC
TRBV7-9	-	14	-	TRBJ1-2	CASSPSGGDYGYTF	TGTGCCAGCAGCCCCTCGGGGGGAGACTATGGCTACACCTTC